This T cell receptor (beta chain) is drawn from a study of Ad26.COV2.S vaccination and SARS-CoV-2 variants. Study summary: Participants got Ad26.COV2.S intramuscularly, once or twice 56 days apart. Study conclusions and caveats: Vaccine recipients had higher spike-specific TCR breadth than placebo recipients. Substantial post-vaccination breadth of spike-specific CD8+ and CD4+ T cell responses was reported.

Points on this clone: Its antigen is unknown.

Treatment specified: some 20 received Ad26.COV2.S at low or high dose, single or two shots; about 5 received placebo; per-sample allocation not given. Collection of samples fell on day 63 after the first vaccine or placebo injection. Based in Boston, the donor was an adult of 18-55 years. Some clones are missing from TCRdb's copy, which holds only in-frame ones; the method was immunoSEQ multiplex PCR. The sample includes under 600,000 clones, roughly 87% seen only once; the top ten take 1.5% to 2%. The sequence was collected from a person between 18 and 65 years old who received the Ad26.COV2.S COVID-19 vaccine or a placebo. Source: peripheral blood, taken in a trial of Ad26.COV2.S vaccine versus placebo.

CDR3 region: CASSEFGHSTYEQYF. The CDR3 bases are TGTGCCAGCAGTGAATTTGGACACTCAACCTACGAGCAGTACTTC. The chain couples TRBV6-1 to TRBJ2-7; possibly TRBD1 for D (5 bases). The germline gives CDR1 MNHNS, CDR2 SASEGT. V dropped 2 bases and J dropped 2 bases, with 13 bases sitting between them. The CDR3 has 15 amino acids.